Each of the 10 T cell receptor beta chains below was sequenced from the same sample in a study of shared clonotypes between healthy human individuals. Assay: immunoSEQ multiplex PCR; the TCRdb copy retains only in-frame clones and omits some. The table shows some 2.1 million clones, with over 85% occurring only once. The specimen was naive CD4+ T cells sorted from blood. Subset in this sample: CD45RA+ positively selected. The receptors here all came from a man younger than 30 in good health.

The chain combines TRBV13 with TRBJ2-7; 8 bases map to TRBD2. CDR1 is PRHDT and CDR2 is FYEKMQ in the germline V gene (reference sequence). The J segment lost 1 base and the V segment lost 7 bases, leaving 15 bases of the junction unmatched. There are 17 residues in the CDR3. CDR3: CASTFSRGAKSSYEQYF. The CDR3 coding sequence is TGTGCCAGCACCTTCTCGCGGGGGGCCAAGTCTTCCTACGAGCAGTACTTC.

This clone was counted many times. The CDR3 spells CASSYSWTGGTEAFF. The CDR3 DNA follows: TGTGCCAGCAGTTACTCGTGGACAGGGGGCACTGAAGCTTTCTTT. The rearrangement links TRBV6-5 to TRBJ1-1; TRBD1 aligns across 10 bases. V gave up 0 bases and J gave up 4 bases; unmatched junction bases: 2. CDR1 MNHEY and CDR2 SVGAGI come from the germline V gene. This CDR3 comprises 15 residues.

In its sample, this clone was seen once. Other DNA sequences in this sample translate to the same CDR3. The chain recombines TRBV5-1 with TRBJ1-2, with D possibly matching TRBD1 (5 bases). The germline CDR1 and CDR2 sequences are SGHRS and YFSETQ. The ends were cut back, 0 bases at V and 2 bases at J, with 8 bases in the middle. This CDR3 is built from 14 residues. CDR3 in amino acids: CASSLDRTNYGYTF. The CDR3 nucleotides read TGCGCCAGCAGCTTGGACAGGACAAACTATGGCTACACCTTC.

CDR3 sequence: CAWNIALARGETQYF. The DNA for the CDR3 is TGTGCCTGGAATATTGCACTAGCGAGGGGGGAGACCCAGTACTTC. The chain combines TRBV30 with TRBJ2-5; D perhaps matches TRBD2 (7 bases). This CDR3 contains 15 residues. Looked up from germline, CDR1 is GTSNPN and CDR2 is SVGIG (reference sequence). The V end was cut by 4 bases, the J end by 5 bases, with 20 bases between.

The rearrangement uses TRBV27 and TRBJ2-3; D uncertain. The V end was cut by 2 bases, the J end by 6 bases, with 15 bases between. From germline, CDR1 is MNHEY and CDR2 SMNVEV (reference sequence). The CDR3 is made up of 15 amino acids. The CDR3 sequence: CASSLIEPPGDTQYF. The CDR3 DNA follows: TGTGCCAGCAGTTTAATCGAGCCTCCCGGGGATACGCAGTATTTT.

The rearrangement joins TRBV2 to TRBJ2-3; no definite D call. This CDR3 is built from 15 residues. V lost 5 bases and J lost 4, with 16 bases in between. The germline CDR1 and CDR2 sequences are SNHLY and FYNNEI. CDR3 residues: CASSTGPAVADTQYF. The CDR3 bases are TGTGCCAGCAGTACCGGGCCCGCTGTGGCAGATACGCAGTATTTT.

V gene TRBV7-8 combines with J gene TRBJ2-3; TRBD2 matches 12 bases. This CDR3 is built from 18 residues. Trimming cost V 8 bases and J 1 base; bases outside gene matches: 13. Germline loops: CDR1 SGHVS, CDR2 FQNEAQ. As DNA, the CDR3 is TGTGCCAGCCGAAAAAGACCTAGCGGGAGGGTGGGCACAGATACGCAGTATTTT. Protein sequence: CASRKRPSGRVGTDTQYF.

The J gene is TRBJ2-7, the V gene TRBV10-3; TRBD2 agrees at 10 bases. CDR3 length: 14 residues. V lost 8 bases and J lost 1; bases outside the gene matches: 5. The V gene's germline CDR1 is ENHRY and CDR2 SYGVKD. The CDR3 bases are TGTGCCATCTCCAGCGGGAGGGCGTCCTACGAGCAGTACTTC. This translates into CAISSGRASYEQYF.

V and J are TRBV10-3 and TRBJ2-3; 11 nucleotides match TRBD2. Germline CDR1 ENHRY, CDR2 SYGVKD. V shed 2 bases, J shed 4 bases, and the junction held 2 bases outside the gene matches. The CDR3 sequence is 15 residues long. CDR3 sequence reads: CAISETSGSADTQYF. CDR3 nucleotide sequence: TGTGCCATCAGTGAGACTAGCGGGAGCGCAGATACGCAGTATTTT.

The chain couples TRBV7-8 to TRBJ2-1; D might be TRBD2 (5 bases). Germline loops: CDR1 SGHVS, CDR2 FQNEAQ. The V end was cut by 2 bases, the J end by 3 bases, with 11 bases between. This CDR3 is built from 15 residues. The CDR3 loop is CASSLMGDNYNEQFF. DNA of the CDR3: TGTGCCAGCAGCTTAATGGGAGATAACTACAATGAGCAGTTCTTC.